This T cell receptor beta chain comes out of a study of OX40 agonist ivuxolimab in advanced cancers. Study summary: Patients with hepatocellular carcinoma, melanoma, renal cell or head and neck cancer made up the dose-escalation patients. Participants, 80% to 90% male, averaged 60 years of age, ranging from roughly 23 to 80. Findings and caveats of the study: Also showing low normalized T-cell clonal expansion were some of the nonresponders.

Assay used: immunoSEQ multiplex PCR; TCRdb lists only in-frame clones, some missing. This sample has roughly 48,000 clones, with 75% to 85% found just once. V lost 0 bases, J lost 7 bases, and 10 bases lay in between. The CDR3 is 15 amino acids. Germline V CDR1 and CDR2: MNHEY, SVGAGI. With respect to this clone: Its cognate antigen is unknown.

This material consisted of CD4+ or CD8+ T cells sorted from blood, taken in a trial of the OX40 agonist ivuxolimab. The clonotype was recovered from an adult with an advanced solid tumor such as melanoma, head and neck, liver or kidney cancer. V gene TRBV6-5 combines with J gene TRBJ1-6; TRBD1 is a possible D gene (6 bases). The CDR3 is CASSYSRQGNSPLHF. Here the CDR3 DNA reads TGTGCCAGCAGTTACTCGAGGCAGGGGAATTCACCCCTCCACTTT.